The rows below give T cell receptor beta chains drawn from one sample of a study of control samples from healthy donors and cancer patients. This table comes from immunoSEQ multiplex PCR, and its TCRdb copy is limited to in-frame clones, with some not included. The sample records about 110,000 clones, just under 85% being singletons. Sequencing used blood. Receptors originate from a young man in good health. CDR3s include the opening cysteine and the closing phenylalanine or tryptophan. The D gene is left open where the match is weak. Expanded clones are given a class, and other clones once, few, many or no size at all.

j_call d_call v_call clone_size cdr3_nt cdr3_aa
TRBJ2-3 NA TRBV6-2/TRBV6-3 NA TGTGCCAGCAGTTCCACAGATACGCAGTATTTT CASSSTDTQYF
TRBJ2-3 NA TRBV5-5 NA TGTGCCAGCAGCAATTCACGGCCCACAGATACGCAGTATTTT CASSNSRPTDTQYF
TRBJ1-4 NA TRBV6-1 NA TGTGCCAGCAGTGAGACAGGAAAGGATGAAAAACTGTTTTTT CASSETGKDEKLFF
TRBJ2-3 TRBD2 TRBV3-1/TRBV3-2 once TGTGCCAGCAGCCAGCGGGGGGGCCTAGATACGCAGTATTTT CASSQRGGLDTQYF
TRBJ2-3 TRBD2 TRBV27 NA TGTGCCAGCAGTTCCCAAGCGGGGGGATTCACAGATACGCAGTATTTT CASSSQAGGFTDTQYF
TRBJ1-1 NA TRBV30 few TGTGCCTGGAGTACGAGGACCCTGATTGCAACCAACACTGAAGCTTTCTTT CAWSTRTLIATNTEAFF
TRBJ2-1 TRBD2 TRBV6-2/TRBV6-3 NA TGTGCCAGCAGTTACGGGACTAGCGGATACAATGAGCAGTTCTTC CASSYGTSGYNEQFF
TRBJ2-1 NA TRBV9 NA TGTGCCAGCAGCGTAGGATCGTACAATGAGCAGTTCTTC CASSVGSYNEQFF
TRBJ1-5 NA TRBV18 NA TGTGCCAGCTCACCAGGGCCGCTCTCGCCCCAGCATTTT CASSPGPLSPQHF
TRBJ1-2 NA TRBV28 NA TGTGCCAGCAGCCCAAGGGGACGGGGCTACTATGGCTACACCTTC CASSPRGRGYYGYTF
TRBJ1-1 NA TRBV6-5 NA TGTGCCAGCAGTTACTATGGGACGAGTGAAGCTTTCTTT CASSYYGTSEAFF
TRBJ2-3 TRBD1 TRBV10-3 NA TGTGCCATCAGGGACAGGGCAGGTGAAGATACGCAGTATTTT CAIRDRAGEDTQYF
TRBJ2-5 NA TRBV19 few TGTGCCAGTAGTATTGGCGGGTCTCAAGAGACCCAGTACTTC CASSIGGSQETQYF
TRBJ2-3 NA TRBV27 once TGTGCCAGCCAGGGACTGGGTAATTCGGCAGATACGCAGTATTTT CASQGLGNSADTQYF
TRBJ1-4 NA TRBV19 NA TGTGCCAGTAGTATTCGGGGCGGGGGAAGTGAAAAACTGTTTTTT CASSIRGGGSEKLFF
TRBJ2-6 TRBD1 TRBV25-1 NA TGTGCCAGCAGCAGACAGGGCAGCTCTGGGGCCAACGTCCTGACTTTC CASSRQGSSGANVLTF
TRBJ1-1 TRBD1 TRBV7-9 NA TGTGCCAGCAGCCCCCGTGCAGGGGGCATGACTGAAGCTTTCTTT CASSPRAGGMTEAFF
TRBJ2-2 TRBD2 TRBV2 NA TGTGCCAGCAGGGGGACTAGCGGGGGCTCTAACACCGGGGAGCTGTTTTTT CASRGTSGGSNTGELFF
TRBJ1-5 NA TRBV4-3 NA TGCGCCAGCAGCCAGGATAGACTAGCCAATCAGCCCCAGCATTTT CASSQDRLANQPQHF
TRBJ2-2 NA TRBV6-2/TRBV6-3 few TGTGCCAGCAGTTACCGACGGACTTCCGACGCCGGGGAGCTGTTTTTT CASSYRRTSDAGELFF
TRBJ1-1 TRBD1 TRBV15 NA TGTGCCACCAGCAGCGGACAGGTCACTGAAGCTTTCTTT CATSSGQVTEAFF
TRBJ2-5 NA TRBV6-2/TRBV6-3 NA TGTGCCAGCAGTTACTCGGGGGTCGCGGAGACCCAGTACTTC CASSYSGVAETQYF
TRBJ1-2 NA TRBV5-1 NA TGCGCCAGCAGCTTGGTCGGGAGCTACTATGGCTACACCTTC CASSLVGSYYGYTF
TRBJ2-3 NA TRBV7-9 NA TGTGCCAGCAGCTTAGGGGTCAGGGGACGGAGCACAGATACGCAGTATTTT CASSLGVRGRSTDTQYF
TRBJ1-5 NA TRBV4-1 once TGCGCCAGCAGCAAAGGGGACTCGTTATTGAAGCCCCAGCATTTT CASSKGDSLLKPQHF
TRBJ1-5 TRBD1 TRBV6-6 NA TGTGCCAGCAGCCTTGGACAGGGTAATCAGCCCCAGCATTTT CASSLGQGNQPQHF
TRBJ1-1 NA TRBV28 few TGTGCCAGCAGTTTAAATTCGTTGGGACAATTGAACACTGAAGCTTTCTTT CASSLNSLGQLNTEAFF
TRBJ2-3 NA TRBV14 NA TGTGCCAGCAGCCAGTCGGCCCCCATGGGTACGCAGTATTTT CASSQSAPMGTQYF
TRBJ2-5 TRBD1 TRBV6-1 NA TGTGCCAGCAGTGAAGGTCAGGACAGGGGCTGGAAGGAGACCCAGTACTTC CASSEGQDRGWKETQYF
TRBJ2-6 TRBD2 TRBV7-2 NA TGTGCCAGCAAAAGCGGGGGGAACTCTGGGGCCAACGTCCTGACTTTC CASKSGGNSGANVLTF
TRBJ2-5 NA TRBV10-1 once TGCGCCAGCATTGAGGAGGGTCAAGAGACCCAGTACTTC CASIEEGQETQYF
TRBJ1-4 NA TRBV5-8 NA TGTGCCAGCAGCTTGGGTCCCAGGGGCGCAGGGGAAAAACTGTTTTTT CASSLGPRGAGEKLFF
TRBJ2-5 NA TRBV29-1 NA TGCAGCGTTGAGGCATCCGGGACTGGAGAGACCCAGTACTTC CSVEASGTGETQYF
TRBJ2-3 TRBD1 TRBV5-1 NA TGCGCCAGCATGCGGGACAGGGGGCCAGATACGCAGTATTTT CASMRDRGPDTQYF
TRBJ2-2 NA TRBV6-2/TRBV6-3 NA TGTGCCAGCAGTTACGGACGGGGGTTGAACACCGGGGAGCTGTTTTTT CASSYGRGLNTGELFF
TRBJ1-3 NA TRBV6-5 NA TGTGCCAGCAGAAGAACAGACTCTGGAAACACCATATATTTT CASRRTDSGNTIYF
TRBJ1-2 NA TRBV6-5 NA TGTGCCAGTCTGGATTGGGGCGGGGCTCCCTATGGCTACACCTTC CASLDWGGAPYGYTF
TRBJ2-6 TRBD1 TRBV18 NA TGTGCCAGCTCACCCGGACAGGGAAGACCTGGGGCCAACGTCCTGACTTTC CASSPGQGRPGANVLTF
TRBJ1-2 TRBD1 TRBV24-1 NA TGTGCCACCAGTGATGAAACAGGGGGCCATGGCTACACCTTC CATSDETGGHGYTF
TRBJ1-2 NA TRBV2 NA TGTGCCACGGCAGGAGGGGGTGGTTCCTATGGCTACACCTTC CATAGGGGSYGYTF
TRBJ1-5 TRBD1 TRBV27 few TGTGCCAGCAGTTTATTGGGACAGGGCCTCGAGAGGCCCCAGCATTTT CASSLLGQGLERPQHF
TRBJ2-4 TRBD2 TRBV6-1 NA TGTGCCAGCAGTGAATCCTTCCGGGGGGGCATTCAGTACTTC CASSESFRGGIQYF
TRBJ1-2 TRBD1 TRBV11-2 NA TGTGCCAGCAGCAACCCTTACAGGGGAGGGGGCTACACCTTC CASSNPYRGGGYTF
TRBJ1-6 NA TRBV14 NA TGTGCCAGCAGCCAAGAGATGAGGGAAAATAATTCACCCCTCCACTTT CASSQEMRENNSPLHF
TRBJ2-4 TRBD1 TRBV14 NA TGTGCCAGCAGCCCGGACAGGGTATTGAACATTCAGTACTTC CASSPDRVLNIQYF
TRBJ1-2 NA TRBV14 NA TGTGCCAGCAGCCAAGGACAGGCTGGCTACACCTTC CASSQGQAGYTF
TRBJ2-2 NA TRBV10-2 NA TGCGCCAGCAGTCCCAGGGGAGACACCGGGGAGCTGTTTTTT CASSPRGDTGELFF
TRBJ2-1 NA TRBV12-5 NA TGTGCTAGTGTCGGTAAGAGGGGGGACTACAATGAGCAGTTCTTC CASVGKRGDYNEQFF
TRBJ2-7 NA TRBV28 NA TGTGCCAGCAGTTTATCTGGAACCTACGAGCAGTACTTC CASSLSGTYEQYF
TRBJ2-3 NA TRBV28 NA TGTGCCAGCAGTTTACTCGGGGGCCGGGGAGATACGCAGTATTTT CASSLLGGRGDTQYF